This T cell receptor beta chain was recorded in a study of PD-L1 blockade in urothelial cancer (dated by TCRdb to 2017 to 2019). Turning to the overall study: Therapy was started at some point between 2013 and 2015 for all patients, and atezolizumab 1,200 mg was administered intravenously every 3 weeks. About nine tenths of the roughly 29 patients were identified as males with urothelial cancer of bladder origin, and a prior smoking history was reported by 18 of 29 patients. Blood samples were analyzed 3 weeks after the start of treatment (second dose) and 6 weeks after the start of treatment. In the same patients who had TCR sequencing, pretreatment tumors also underwent whole exome sequencing and RNA sequencing. TCR sequencing covered pretreatment tumor samples and matched, serially collected peripheral blood taken before and after atezolizumab treatment. Blood samples yielded a median of around 150,000 T cells and approximately 83,000 unique TCRs, with median clonality roughly 0.084. Durable clinical benefit was defined as a progression-free survival longer than 6 months, and TCR features were additionally tested against progression-free survival and overall survival. Around 29 patients had pretreatment blood TCR-seq, some 25 had at least one posttreatment blood collection, and some 25 had tumor TCR-seq. Fewer than ten patients reached durable clinical benefit, while about 19 patients did not. Somatic, immune and clinical correlates of response to PD-L1 blockade with atezolizumab in urothelial cancer were the focus of an exploratory multi-omic analysis. Patients had an ECOG performance status of 0 or 1 and had received between 0 and 3 prior chemotherapy regimens.

The study at large found these results: Because the sample size was small (n of about 30) and many exploratory analyses were performed, the results are intended to be hypothesis-generating. Improved progression-free and overall survival was associated with having pretreatment peripheral blood TCR clonality below the median. Among patients with durable benefit, tumor-associated TCR clones showed greater expansion in peripheral blood 3 weeks after treatment started (n ≈ 20, p = 0.022).

The cohort included 29 patients with locally advanced or metastatic urothelial carcinoma who were treated at Memorial Sloan Kettering on a trial protocol. Peripheral blood mononuclear cells were collected pretreatment and during treatment, at between 1 and 8 total time points per patient. The Qiagen DNeasy Blood extraction kit was used to purify genomic DNA from total PBMCs and from tumor samples. Collected pretreatment and during treatment, PBMCs were isolated and stored as previously described. With regard to this clone: Its antigen specificity is not known. No base quality information exists; no much larger clone differs at one position.

The CDR3 sequence holds 13 residues, the cysteine and phenylalanine included. The kept DNA is CDR3 alone, 39 bases in frame from the first base. At the junction V is shortened by 5 bases and J by 2 bases, with 9 bases in between. The CDR1 and CDR2 encoded by the germline V gene are SGHNT and YENEEA. To estimate absolute template abundance from read counts, synthetic TCR analog templates were spiked into each PCR. The immunoSEQ assay used bias-controlled V and J gene primers to amplify TCRbeta CDR3 regions from genomic DNA. Sequencing of rearranged TCRbeta segments was done at approximately 20X coverage. In the source study's methods: Clustering was used to correct sequencing errors, and CDR3s were annotated against IMGT so that V, D and J genes could be assigned. Downstream analyses used only productive TCRbeta rearrangements, leaving out any out-of-frame or stop-codon sequences. Clonality was computed as one minus Shannon entropy normalized by the log of the number of unique productive sequences. Fisher's exact test with Benjamini-Hochberg correction, using a cutoff of adjusted p below 0.01, was how clones that differed between time points or between blood and tumor were identified. Entries here come from immuneACCESS through TCRdb and include only in-frame sequences with V and J called. Some clones fail to appear in such tables; in the studies checked, an unresolved V gene covers under half of the shortfall, and the cause of the remainder is unknown. V and J calls and clone size are given by that table; D and trimming were obtained from the DNA. This sample gives roughly 60,000 clones in total; roughly 80% of them show up just once. The biggest ten clones account for about 4.5% of the sample.

This TCR came from a man between 65 and 85 years old with urothelial cancer. The rearranged segments are TRBV11-3 and TRBJ1-1, with the D segment identity uncertain. Sequencing was performed on PBMCs, taken around atezolizumab (anti-PD-L1) treatment. The CDR3 is CASSLLSNTEAFF. The nucleotides are TGTGCCAGCAGCCTGCTTAGTAACACTGAAGCTTTCTTT.